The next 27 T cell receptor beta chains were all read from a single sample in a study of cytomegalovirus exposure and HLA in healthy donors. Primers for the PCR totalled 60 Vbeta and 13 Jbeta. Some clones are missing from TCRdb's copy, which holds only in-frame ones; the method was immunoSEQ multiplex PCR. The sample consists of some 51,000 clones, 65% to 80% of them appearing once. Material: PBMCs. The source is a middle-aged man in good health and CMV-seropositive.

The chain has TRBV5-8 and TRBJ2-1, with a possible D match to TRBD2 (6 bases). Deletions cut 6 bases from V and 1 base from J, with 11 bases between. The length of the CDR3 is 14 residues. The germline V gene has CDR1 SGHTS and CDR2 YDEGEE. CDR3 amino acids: CASTMGLSYNEQFF. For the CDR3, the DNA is TGTGCCAGCACCATGGGACTTTCCTACAATGAGCAGTTCTTC.

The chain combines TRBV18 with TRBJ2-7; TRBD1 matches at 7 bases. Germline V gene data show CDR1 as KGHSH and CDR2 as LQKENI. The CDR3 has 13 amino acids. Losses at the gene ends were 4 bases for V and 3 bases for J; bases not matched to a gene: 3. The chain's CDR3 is CASSRGQDYEQYF. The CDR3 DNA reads TGTGCCAGCTCACGCGGACAGGACTACGAGCAGTACTTC.

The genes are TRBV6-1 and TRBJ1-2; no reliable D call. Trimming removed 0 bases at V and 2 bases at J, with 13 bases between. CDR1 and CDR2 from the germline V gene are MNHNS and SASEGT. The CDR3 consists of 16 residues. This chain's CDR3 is CASSEARARFNYGYTF. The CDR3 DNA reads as TGTGCCAGCAGTGAAGCGAGAGCCAGGTTCAACTATGGCTACACCTTC.

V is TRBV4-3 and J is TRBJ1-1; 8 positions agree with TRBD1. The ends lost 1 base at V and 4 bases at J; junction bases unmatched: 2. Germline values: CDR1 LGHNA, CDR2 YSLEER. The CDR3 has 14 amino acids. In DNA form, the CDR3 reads TGCGCCAGCAGCCAAGTACAGGGGGGCACTGAAGCTTTCTTT. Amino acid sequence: CASSQVQGGTEAFF.

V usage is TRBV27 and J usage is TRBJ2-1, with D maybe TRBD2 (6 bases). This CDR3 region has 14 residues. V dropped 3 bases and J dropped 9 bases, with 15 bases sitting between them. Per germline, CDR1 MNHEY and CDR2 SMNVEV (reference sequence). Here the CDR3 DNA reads TGTGCCAGCAGTTTGCTCCCGGGGGTGGGTGAGCAGTTCTTC. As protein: CASSLLPGVGEQFF.

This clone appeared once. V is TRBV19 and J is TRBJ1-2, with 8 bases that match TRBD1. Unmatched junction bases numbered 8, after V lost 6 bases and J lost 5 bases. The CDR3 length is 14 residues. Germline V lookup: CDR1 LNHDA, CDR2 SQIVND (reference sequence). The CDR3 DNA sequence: TGTGCCAGTAGAGAAACGGGACAGGCTTATGGCTACACCTTC. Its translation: CASRETGQAYGYTF. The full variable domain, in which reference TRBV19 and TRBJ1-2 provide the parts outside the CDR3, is DGGITQSPKYLFRKEGQNVTLSCEQNLNHDAMYWYRQDPGQGLRLIYYSQIVNDFQKGDIAEGYSVSREKKESFPLTVTSAQKNPTAFYLCASRETGQAYGYTFGSGTRLTVV.

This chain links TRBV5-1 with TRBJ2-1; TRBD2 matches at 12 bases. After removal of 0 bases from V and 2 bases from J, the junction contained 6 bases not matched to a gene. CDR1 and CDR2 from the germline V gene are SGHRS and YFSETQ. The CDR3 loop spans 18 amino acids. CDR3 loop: CASSLGLAGDLPYNEQFF. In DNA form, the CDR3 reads TGCGCCAGCAGCTTGGGACTAGCGGGGGACCTCCCCTACAATGAGCAGTTCTTC.

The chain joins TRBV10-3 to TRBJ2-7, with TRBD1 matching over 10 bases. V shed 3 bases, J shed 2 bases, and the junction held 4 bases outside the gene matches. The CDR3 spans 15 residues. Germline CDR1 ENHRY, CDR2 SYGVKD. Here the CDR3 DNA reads TGTGCCATCAGTGACAAGGACAGGGGGGCCTACGAGCAGTACTTC. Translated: CAISDKDRGAYEQYF.

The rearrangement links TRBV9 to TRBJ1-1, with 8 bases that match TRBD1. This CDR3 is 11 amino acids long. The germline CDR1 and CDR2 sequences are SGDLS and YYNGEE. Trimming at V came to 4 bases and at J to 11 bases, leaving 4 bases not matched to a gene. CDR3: CASSPDRDAFF. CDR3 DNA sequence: TGTGCCAGCAGCCCGGACAGGGATGCTTTCTTT. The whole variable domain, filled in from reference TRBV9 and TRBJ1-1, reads DSGVTQTPKHLITATGQRVTLRCSPRSGDLSVYWYQQSLDQGLQFLIQYYNGEERAKGNILERFSAQQFPDLHSELNLSSLELGDSALYFCASSPDRDAFFGQGTRLTVV.

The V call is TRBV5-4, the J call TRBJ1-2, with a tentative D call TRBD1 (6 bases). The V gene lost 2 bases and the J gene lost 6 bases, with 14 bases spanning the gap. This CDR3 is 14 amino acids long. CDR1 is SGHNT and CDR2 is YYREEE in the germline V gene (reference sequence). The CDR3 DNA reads TGTGCCAGCAGCTTAGACCGGGACATGAATGGCTACACCTTC. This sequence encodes CASSLDRDMNGYTF. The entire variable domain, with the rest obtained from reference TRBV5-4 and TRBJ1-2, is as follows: ETGVTQSPTHLIKTRGQQVTLRCSSQSGHNTVSWYQQALGQGPQFIFQYYREEENGRGNFPPRFSGLQFPNYSSELNVNALELDDSALYLCASSLDRDMNGYTFGSGTRLTVV.

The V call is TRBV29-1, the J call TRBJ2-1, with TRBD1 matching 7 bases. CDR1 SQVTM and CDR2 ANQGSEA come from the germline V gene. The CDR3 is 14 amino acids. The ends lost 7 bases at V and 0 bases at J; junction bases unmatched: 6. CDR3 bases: TGCAGCGGGGGACAGCCAATCTCCTACAATGAGCAGTTCTTC. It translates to CSGGQPISYNEQFF.

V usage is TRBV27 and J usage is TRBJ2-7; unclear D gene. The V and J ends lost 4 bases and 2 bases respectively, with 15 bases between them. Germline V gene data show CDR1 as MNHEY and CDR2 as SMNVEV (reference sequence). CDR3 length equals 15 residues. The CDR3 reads CASSSIIDTPYEQYF. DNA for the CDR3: TGTGCCAGCAGTTCAATAATTGACACTCCCTACGAGCAGTACTTC.

CDR3 DNA: TGTGCCAGCAGACCGGGACAGCCGAACACTGAAGCTTTCTTT. This encodes CASRPGQPNTEAFF. The chain uses TRBV5-6 and TRBJ1-1, with 7 nucleotides matching TRBD1. V lost 5 bases and J lost 1; bases outside the gene matches: 5. There are 14 residues in the CDR3. CDR1 and CDR2 (germline): SGHDT, YYEEEE.

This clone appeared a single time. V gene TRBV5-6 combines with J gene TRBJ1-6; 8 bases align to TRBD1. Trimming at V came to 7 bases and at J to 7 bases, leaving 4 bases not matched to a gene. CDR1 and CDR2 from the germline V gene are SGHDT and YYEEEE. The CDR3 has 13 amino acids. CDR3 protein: CASQGARNSPLHF. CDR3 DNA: TGTGCCAGCCAGGGGGCTCGGAATTCACCCCTCCACTTT.

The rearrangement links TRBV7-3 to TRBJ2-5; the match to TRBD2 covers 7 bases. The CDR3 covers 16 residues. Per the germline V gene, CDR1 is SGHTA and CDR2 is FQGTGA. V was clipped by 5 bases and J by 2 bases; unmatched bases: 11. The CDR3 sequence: CASSRGNGGGQETQYF. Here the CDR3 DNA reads TGTGCCAGCAGCCGGGGGAACGGGGGAGGGCAAGAGACCCAGTACTTC.

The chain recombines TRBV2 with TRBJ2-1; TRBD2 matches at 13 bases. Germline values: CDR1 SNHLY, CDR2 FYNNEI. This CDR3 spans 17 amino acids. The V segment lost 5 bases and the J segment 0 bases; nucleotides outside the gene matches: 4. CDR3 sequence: CASSSGTSGNSYNEQFF. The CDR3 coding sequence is TGTGCCAGCAGTTCCGGGACTAGCGGGAACTCCTACAATGAGCAGTTCTTC.

DNA of the CDR3: TGTGCCAGCAGCTTAGATCGAAGTGGAGAGCGCCCCTACGAGCAGTACTTC. The encoded protein is CASSLDRSGERPYEQYF. The V gene is TRBV11-2, the J gene TRBJ2-7; no definite D call. Trimming took off 0 bases at V and 2 bases at J, with 17 bases between the two ends. This CDR3 has 17 amino acids. The V gene's germline CDR1 is SGHAT and CDR2 FQNNGV.

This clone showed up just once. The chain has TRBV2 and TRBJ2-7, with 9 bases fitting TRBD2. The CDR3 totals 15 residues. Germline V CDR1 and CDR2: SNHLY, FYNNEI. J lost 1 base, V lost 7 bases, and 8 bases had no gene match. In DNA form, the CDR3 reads TGTGCCAGCACTAGCGGGGTGTTTCCATCCTACGAGCAGTACTTC. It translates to CASTSGVFPSYEQYF.

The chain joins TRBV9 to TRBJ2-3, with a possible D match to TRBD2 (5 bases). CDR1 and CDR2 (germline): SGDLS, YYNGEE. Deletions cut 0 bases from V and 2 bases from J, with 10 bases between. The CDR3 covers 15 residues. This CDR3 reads CASSVEGGVTDTQYF. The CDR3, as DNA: TGTGCCAGCAGCGTAGAAGGAGGTGTCACAGATACGCAGTATTTT.

The CDR3 spells CASSTLAGIQETQYF. In nucleotides, the CDR3 is TGTGCCAGTAGTACACTAGCGGGGATCCAAGAGACCCAGTACTTC. The rearrangement uses TRBV19 and TRBJ2-5; TRBD2 aligns across 10 bases. Germline loops: CDR1 LNHDA, CDR2 SQIVND (reference sequence). After removal of 4 bases from V and 1 base from J, the junction contained 3 bases not matched to a gene. CDR3 length: 15 amino acids.

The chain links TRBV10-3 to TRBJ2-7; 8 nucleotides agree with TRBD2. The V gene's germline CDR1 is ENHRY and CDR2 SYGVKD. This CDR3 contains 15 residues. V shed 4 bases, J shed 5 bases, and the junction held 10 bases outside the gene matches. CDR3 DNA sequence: TGTGCCATCAGTGTCCTAGCGGGCGCGGCGAACGAGCAGTACTTC. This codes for CAISVLAGAANEQYF.

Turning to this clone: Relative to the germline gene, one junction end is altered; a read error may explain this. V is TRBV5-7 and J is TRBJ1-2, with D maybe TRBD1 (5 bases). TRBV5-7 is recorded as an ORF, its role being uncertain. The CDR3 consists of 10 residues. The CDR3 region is CASSLGGTFF. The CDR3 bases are TGTGCCAGCAGCCTTGGAGGGACTTTCTTC.

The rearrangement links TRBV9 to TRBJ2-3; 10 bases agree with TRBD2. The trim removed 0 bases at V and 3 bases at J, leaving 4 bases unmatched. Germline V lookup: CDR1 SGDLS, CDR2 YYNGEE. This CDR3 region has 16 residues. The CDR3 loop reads CASSVGELAGTDTQYF. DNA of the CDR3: TGTGCCAGCAGCGTAGGTGAACTAGCGGGGACAGATACGCAGTATTTT.

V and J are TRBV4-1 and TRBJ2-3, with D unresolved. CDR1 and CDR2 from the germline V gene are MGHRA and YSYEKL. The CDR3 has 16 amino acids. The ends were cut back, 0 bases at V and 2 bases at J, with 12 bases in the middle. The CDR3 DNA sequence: TGCGCCAGCAGCCAAGACGCGCGGTCCGACACAGATACGCAGTATTTT. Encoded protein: CASSQDARSDTDTQYF.

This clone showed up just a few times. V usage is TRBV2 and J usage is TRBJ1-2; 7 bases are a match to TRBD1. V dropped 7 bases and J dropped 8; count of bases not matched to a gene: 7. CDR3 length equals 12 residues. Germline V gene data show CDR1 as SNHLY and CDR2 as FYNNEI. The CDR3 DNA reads TGTGCCAGCAACCGGGACAGCAACGGCTACACCTTC. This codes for CASNRDSNGYTF.

The CDR3 loop reads CASRTGLGTDTQYF. CDR3 DNA sequence: TGTGCCAGCAGAACAGGATTGGGCACAGATACGCAGTATTTT. The chain links TRBV27 to TRBJ2-3, with a tentative D call TRBD1 (5 bases). Trimming took off 6 bases at V and 1 base at J, with 11 bases between the two ends. From germline, CDR1 is MNHEY and CDR2 SMNVEV (reference sequence). This CDR3 is built from 14 residues.

In DNA form, the CDR3 reads TGCGCCAGCAGCCAAGGTCTGGCAGGGCCGTATGGCTACACCTTC. Translating gives CASSQGLAGPYGYTF. The chain carries TRBV4-1 and TRBJ1-2, with a weak D call TRBD1 (5 bases). Per the germline V gene, CDR1 is MGHRA and CDR2 is YSYEKL. CDR3 length: 15 amino acids. V gave up 1 base and J gave up 5 bases, with 14 bases separating them.